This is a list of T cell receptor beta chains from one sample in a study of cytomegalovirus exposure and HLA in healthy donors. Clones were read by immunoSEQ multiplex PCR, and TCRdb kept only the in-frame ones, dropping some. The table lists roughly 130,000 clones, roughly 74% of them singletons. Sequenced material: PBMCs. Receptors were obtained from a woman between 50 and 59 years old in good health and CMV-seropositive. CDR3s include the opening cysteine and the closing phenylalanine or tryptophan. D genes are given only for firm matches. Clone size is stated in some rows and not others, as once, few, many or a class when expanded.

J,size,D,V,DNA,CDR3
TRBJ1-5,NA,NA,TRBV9,TGTGCCAGCAGCGCCCCCGGAGGGGACCAGCCCCAGCATTTT,CASSAPGGDQPQHF
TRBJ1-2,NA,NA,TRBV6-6,TGTGCCAGCAGTACCATGCGGGGTGGCTACACCTTC,CASSTMRGGYTF
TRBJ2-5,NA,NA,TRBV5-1,TGCGCCAGCAGCTTGGGAGGGTCTAGCAAGGAGACCCAGTACTTC,CASSLGGSSKETQYF
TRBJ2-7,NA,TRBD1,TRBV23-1,TGCGCCAGCAGTCAAGGGGCCAAGTGGGACAGGGGTTACGAGCAGTACTTC,CASSQGAKWDRGYEQYF
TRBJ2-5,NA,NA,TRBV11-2,TGTGCCAGCAGCTTAGAGAGGGGGGAGACCCAGTACTTC,CASSLERGETQYF
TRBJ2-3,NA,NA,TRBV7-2,TGTGCCAGCAGCTTAGGGGGGGATCGAGATACGCAGTATTTT,CASSLGGDRDTQYF
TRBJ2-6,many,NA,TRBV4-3,TGCGCCAGCAGCCAAGATAGACTCCCTGGGGCCAACGTCCTGACTTTC,CASSQDRLPGANVLTF
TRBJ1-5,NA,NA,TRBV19,TGTGCCAGTAGTATGCAGCAGGATCAGCCCCAGCATTTT,CASSMQQDQPQHF
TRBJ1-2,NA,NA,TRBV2,TGTGCCAGCAACCGGGCGGGGTTGGGGGGCTACACCTTC,CASNRAGLGGYTF
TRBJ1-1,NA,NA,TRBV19,TGTGCCAGTAGTAGGGCGGGACGGCTCCGGCCTGAAGCTTTCTTT,CASSRAGRLRPEAFF
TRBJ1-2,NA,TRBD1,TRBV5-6,TGTGCCAGCAGCTTGTTCTACAGGGGCAATGGCTGCACCTTC,CASSLFYRGNGCTF
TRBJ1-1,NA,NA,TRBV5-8,TGTGCCAGCAGCTTGTTCCGACAGGCAGGTACTTTCTTT,CASSLFRQAGTFF
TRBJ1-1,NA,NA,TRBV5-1,TGCGCCAGCAGCCAAGTTGCAGAGAACACTGAAGCTTTCTTT,CASSQVAENTEAFF
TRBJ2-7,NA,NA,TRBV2,TGTGCCAGCAGTGAAGTTGGAGACAGGAGCTACGAGCAGTACTTC,CASSEVGDRSYEQYF
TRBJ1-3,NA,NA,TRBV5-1,TGCGCCAGCAGCCCCTGGGGGGTCCTCTCTGGAAACACCATATATTTT,CASSPWGVLSGNTIYF
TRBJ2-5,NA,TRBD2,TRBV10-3,TGTGCCATCAGTGGGTCTAGCGGGAAGGGAGAGACCCAGTACTTC,CAISGSSGKGETQYF
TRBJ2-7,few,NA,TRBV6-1,TGTGCCAGCAGTGGGACTCGAAGGGCCAGCTCCTACGAGCAGTACTTC,CASSGTRRASSYEQYF
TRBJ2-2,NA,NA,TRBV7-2,TGTGCCAGCAGCTTAGCGCAGGGGGAGCTGTTTTTT,CASSLAQGELFF
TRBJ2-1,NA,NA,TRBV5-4,TGTGCCAGCAGGACATCTGTCGGGGTGTCCTACAATGAGCAGTTCTTC,CASRTSVGVSYNEQFF
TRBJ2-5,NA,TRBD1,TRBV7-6,TGTGCCAGCAGCCACCGGGACAGGGAGACCCAGTACTTC,CASSHRDRETQYF
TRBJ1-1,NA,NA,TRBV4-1,TGCGCCAGCAGCCATAACCGGGTTATGGACACTGAAGCTTTCTTT,CASSHNRVMDTEAFF
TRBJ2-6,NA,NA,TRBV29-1,TGCAGCGTTGGCGTCTCTGGGGCCAACGTCCTGACTTTC,CSVGVSGANVLTF
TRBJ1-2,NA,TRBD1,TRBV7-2,TGTGCCAGCAGTCAACCCGAGGGGGCAAACTATGGCTACACCTTC,CASSQPEGANYGYTF
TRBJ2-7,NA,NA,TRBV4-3,TGCGCCAGCAGCCAAGTATCCCAGGGCCCCTACGAGCAGTACTTC,CASSQVSQGPYEQYF
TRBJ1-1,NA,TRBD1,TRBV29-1,TGCAGCGTTGAGGGGCCCCGACAGGGGACTGAAGCTTTCTTT,CSVEGPRQGTEAFF
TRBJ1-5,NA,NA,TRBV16,TGTGCCAGCAGCCAATCAAGGCAGGATTATCAGCCCCAGCATTTT,CASSQSRQDYQPQHF
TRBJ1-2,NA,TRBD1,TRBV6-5,TGTGCCAGCAGTTTGGACAGGGGGCAGGGCTACACCTTC,CASSLDRGQGYTF
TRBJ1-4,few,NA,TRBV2,TGTGCCGGCGGCGACAGTGAAAAACTGTTTTTT,CAGGDSEKLFF
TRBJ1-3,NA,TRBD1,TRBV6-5,TGTGCCAGCTGTATAACAGGGGGCTCTGGAAACACCATATATTTT,CASCITGGSGNTIYF
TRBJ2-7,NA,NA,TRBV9,TGTGCCAGCAGCCCCACCGGGGGAAAAGCCTACGAGCAGTACTTC,CASSPTGGKAYEQYF
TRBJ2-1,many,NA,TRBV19,TGTGCCAGTAGTACCTCCCTGGACTCCGGTTGGAACAATGAGCAGTTCTTC,CASSTSLDSGWNNEQFF
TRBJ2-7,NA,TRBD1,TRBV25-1,TGTGCCAGCAGTGACTCAGGGGGCTTCCCCTCCTACGAGCAGTACTTC,CASSDSGGFPSYEQYF
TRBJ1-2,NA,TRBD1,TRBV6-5,TGTGCCAGCAGGCGACCCGGGACAGGGGGATATGGCTACACCTTC,CASRRPGTGGYGYTF
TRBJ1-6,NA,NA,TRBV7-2,TGTGCCAGCACATCCCCAGGATCACCCCTCCACTTT,CASTSPGSPLHF
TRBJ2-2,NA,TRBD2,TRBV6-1,TGTGCCAGCAGTGAAAGCGGGGGGTGGGGGGAGCTGTTTTTT,CASSESGGWGELFF
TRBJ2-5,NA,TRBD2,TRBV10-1,TGCGCCAGCCGACTAGCGGGTCAAGAGACCCAGTACTTC,CASRLAGQETQYF
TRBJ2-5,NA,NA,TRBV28,TGTGCCAGCAGCTGGAACGGTGGACAACAAGAGACCCAGTACTTC,CASSWNGGQQETQYF
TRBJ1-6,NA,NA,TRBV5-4,TGTGCCAGCAGCGGCCGGGGAGGAGAGAATTCACCCCTCCACTTT,CASSGRGGENSPLHF
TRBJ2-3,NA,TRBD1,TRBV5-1,TGCGCCAGCAGCAATTCAGGGGGAAATGTCGCAGATACGCAGTATTTT,CASSNSGGNVADTQYF
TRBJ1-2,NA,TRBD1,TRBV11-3,TGTGCCAGCAGCCCCCGGACAGGCTTGGGCGGCTACACCTTC,CASSPRTGLGGYTF
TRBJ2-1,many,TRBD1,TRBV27,TGTGCCAGCAGTTTGGGGACAGGGACGCAGTTCTTC,CASSLGTGTQFF
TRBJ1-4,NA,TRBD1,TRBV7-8,TGTGCCAGCAGCTTAGAGGGACAGGGACCTGAAAAACTGTTTTTT,CASSLEGQGPEKLFF
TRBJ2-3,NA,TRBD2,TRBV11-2,TGTGCCAGCAGCTTCGACGGGGGGGGTACATATACGCAGTATTTT,CASSFDGGGTYTQYF